The TCR beta chain under discussion was sequenced for a study of T cells after yellow fever vaccination. Regarding the study as a whole: At around 95% for CD4 and roughly 87% for CD8, most primary-vaccination clones showed up again after the booster.

This CDR3 contains 14 residues. TCRdb independently ran MiXCR on the 5' RACE reads; one entry per CDR3 protein. The table includes roughly 150,000 distinct CDR3 sequences, approximately 6.7% detected once. Note on this clonotype: The antigen is not known.

This material consisted of CD4+ T cells sorted from PBMCs, taken roughly 5 days after the first yellow fever vaccination. This chain links TRBV21-1 with TRBJ1-6. TRBV21-1 is a recognized pseudogene. The sequence was collected from a man aged 18 to 29 who received the YFV17D yellow fever vaccine. CDR3 sequence reads: CASSKDQGHSPLHF. CDR3 nucleotide sequence: TGTGCCAGCAGCAAAGATCAAGGCCATTCACCCCTCCACTTT.